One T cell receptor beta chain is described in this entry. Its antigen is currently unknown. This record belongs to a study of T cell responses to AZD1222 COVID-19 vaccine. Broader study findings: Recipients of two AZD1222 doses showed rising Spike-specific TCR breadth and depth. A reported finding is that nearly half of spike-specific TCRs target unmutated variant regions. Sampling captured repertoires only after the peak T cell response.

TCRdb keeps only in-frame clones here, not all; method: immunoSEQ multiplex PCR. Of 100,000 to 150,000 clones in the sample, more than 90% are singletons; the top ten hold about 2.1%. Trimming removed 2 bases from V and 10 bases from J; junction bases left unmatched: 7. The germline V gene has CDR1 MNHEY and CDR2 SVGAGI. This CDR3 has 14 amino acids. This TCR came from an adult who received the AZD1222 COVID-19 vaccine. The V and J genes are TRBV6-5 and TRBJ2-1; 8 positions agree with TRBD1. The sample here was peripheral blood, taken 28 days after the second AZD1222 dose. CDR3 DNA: TGTGCCAGCAGTTACCCGACAGGGGCTGGGGAGCAGTTCTTC. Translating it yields CASSYPTGAGEQFF.